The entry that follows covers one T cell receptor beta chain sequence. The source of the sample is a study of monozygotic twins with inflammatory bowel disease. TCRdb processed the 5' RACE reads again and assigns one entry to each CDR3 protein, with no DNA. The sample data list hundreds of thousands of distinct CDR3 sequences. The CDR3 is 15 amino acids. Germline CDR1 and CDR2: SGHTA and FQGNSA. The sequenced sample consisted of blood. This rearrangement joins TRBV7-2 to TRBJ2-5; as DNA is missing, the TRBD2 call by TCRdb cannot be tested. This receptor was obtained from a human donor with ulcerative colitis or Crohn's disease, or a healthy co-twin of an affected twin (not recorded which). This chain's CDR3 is CASSLDGGVLETQYF. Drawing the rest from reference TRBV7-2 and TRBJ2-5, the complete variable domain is GAGVSQSPSNKVTEKGKDVELRCDPISGHTALYWYRQSLGQGLEFLIYFQGNSAPDKSGLPSDRFSAERTGGSVSTLTIQRTQQEDSAVYLCASSLDGGVLETQYFGPGTRLLVL.